This passage covers 9 T cell receptor beta chains from one sample sequenced in a study of T cells after posttransplantation cyclophosphamide. Produced via immunoSEQ multiplex PCR; TCRdb's table is partial and in-frame only. The sample has tens of thousands of clones, approximately 71% seen once. The specimen was memory CD4+ T cells sorted from PBMCs. All receptors derive from a woman aged 60-70 years in good health, CMV-negative, and a related stem cell transplant donor.

This chain connects TRBV4-3 to TRBJ2-7; TRBD2 aligns across 11 bases. Germline values: CDR1 LGHNA, CDR2 YSLEER. With V trimmed by 4 bases and J by 2 bases, 7 bases remained unmatched. There are 16 residues in the CDR3. The CDR3 DNA sequence: TGCGCCAGCAGCCGCTTACTAGCGGGGGATACCTACGAGCAGTACTTC. It yields the protein CASSRLLAGDTYEQYF.

V is TRBV2 and J is TRBJ1-6, with D possibly being TRBD1 (5 bases). From germline, CDR1 is SNHLY and CDR2 FYNNEI. The germline V and J ends were trimmed by 7 bases and 8 bases, with 18 bases remaining between them. This CDR3 is 15 amino acids long. CDR3 nucleotides: TGTGCCAGCATCTCCGGGACTCTCGAACATTCACCCCTCCACTTT. Its protein is CASISGTLEHSPLHF.

J is TRBJ2-3 and V is TRBV2; 9 bases line up with TRBD2. Germline V CDR1 and CDR2: SNHLY, FYNNEI. V shed 5 bases and J 0 bases; nucleotides not matched to a gene: 3. The CDR3 sequence is 15 residues long. The CDR3 DNA sequence: TGTGCCAGCAGTAAAAGCGGGAGGAGCACAGATACGCAGTATTTT. This sequence encodes CASSKSGRSTDTQYF.

This clone was found a few times. The chain recombines TRBV6-6 with TRBJ1-5; D is unresolved. Germline CDR1 reads MNHNY; CDR2 reads SVGAGI (reference sequence). V was clipped by 7 bases and J by 4 bases, with 17 bases between them. This CDR3 has 15 amino acids. CDR3 DNA sequence: TGTGCCAGCACCCCGCTGAGCTCTAGAAATCAGCCCCAGCATTTT. The encoded protein is CASTPLSSRNQPQHF.

This clone qualifies as medium-sized. This chain links TRBV5-1 with TRBJ1-1, with D possibly matching TRBD1 (5 bases). This CDR3 comprises 13 residues. CDR1 and CDR2 (germline): SGHRS, YFSETQ. V lost 4 bases and J lost 5, with 12 bases in between. The CDR3 protein is CASSTQGRTEAFF. CDR3 DNA sequence: TGCGCCAGCAGCACCCAGGGTAGGACTGAAGCTTTCTTT.

The chain is built from TRBV18 and TRBJ2-1; D is unresolved. Trimming cost V 5 bases and J 8 bases, with 10 bases left between them. CDR3 length: 12 amino acids. Germline CDR1 KGHSH, CDR2 LQKENI. The CDR3: CASSDFQDEQFF. In DNA, the CDR3 is TGTGCCAGCTCAGATTTCCAGGATGAGCAGTTCTTC.

The chain employs TRBV6-1 and TRBJ2-7; tentative D call: TRBD2 (7 bases). Germline V CDR1 and CDR2: MNHNS, SASEGT. Trimming took 8 bases from V and 12 from J, leaving 29 bases between them. This CDR3 has 15 amino acids. The CDR3 nucleotides read TGTGCCAGCGGGGGGGGCCTCCGGGGAGAGGGTAGAGGGTACTTC. Protein: CASGGGLRGEGRGYF.

The genes are TRBV7-9 and TRBJ2-7; D not certain. This CDR3 spans 13 amino acids. The V gene's germline CDR1 is SEHNR and CDR2 FQNEAQ (reference sequence). V dropped 11 bases and J dropped 2 bases, with 16 bases sitting between them. CDR3 DNA sequence: TGTGCCTACTCACCCGGCAGGACCTACGAGCAGTACTTC. It yields the protein CAYSPGRTYEQYF.

DNA for the CDR3: TGTGCCAGCAGCGTAGGGCCGGGAGTAAACGGGGAGCTGTTTTTT. Translating it yields CASSVGPGVNGELFF. The chain joins TRBV9 to TRBJ2-2; weak D call: TRBD2 (6 bases). CDR1 SGDLS and CDR2 YYNGEE come from the germline V gene. V lost 0 bases, J lost 7 bases, and 13 bases lay in between. The CDR3 has 15 residues.